One sample yielded the 25 T cell receptor beta chains listed below, sequenced in a study of T cells after yellow fever vaccination. TCRdb ran MiXCR on the 5' RACE reads and lists one entry per CDR3 protein. The sample has about 500,000 distinct CDR3 sequences, around 16% seen once. Source: PBMCs, taken 5 days after the first yellow fever vaccination. These TCRs come from a man aged 18 to 29 who received the YFV17D yellow fever vaccine.

CDR3 amino acids: CASSLSWSQETQYF. The CDR3 bases are TGTGCCAGCAGCTTATCCTGGTCCCAAGAGACCCAGTACTTC. The genes are TRBV7-2 and TRBJ2-5; D call uncertain. V gave up 2 bases and J gave up 1 base, with 8 bases separating them. The CDR3 runs 14 residues. The germline V gene has CDR1 SGHTA and CDR2 FQGNSA.

The rearrangement uses TRBV7-2 and TRBJ2-5; D may match TRBD1 or TRBD2 (5 bases each). The CDR3 extends over 14 amino acids. V lost 3 bases and J 5 bases, leaving 13 bases between the germline ends. Germline V gene data show CDR1 as SGHTA and CDR2 as FQGNSA. In DNA form, the CDR3 reads TGTGCCAGCAGCTTTTACGGGGCTGAGGAGACCCAGTACTTC. Translation gives CASSFYGAEETQYF.

This chain joins TRBV5-1 and TRBJ1-2; D gene unclear. CDR1 is SGHRS and CDR2 is YFSETQ in the germline V gene. The CDR3 loop spans 13 amino acids. Trimming left V 4 bases short and J 2 bases short, with 9 bases between. CDR3 coding DNA: TGCGCCAGCAGCATGGACGGAAACTATGGCTACACCTTC. Its protein product is CASSMDGNYGYTF.

This clonotype was recorded a few times. The chain is built from TRBV12-3 or TRBV12-4 and TRBJ2-2; 16 nucleotides match TRBD2. V was pared by 6 bases and J by 3 bases, with 4 bases of the junction left unmatched. This CDR3 has 17 amino acids. The CDR3 DNA sequence: TGTGCCAGCAGCATGGGACTAGCGGGGGGGGACACCGGGGAGCTGTTTTTT. Translating it yields CASSMGLAGGDTGELFF.

This clonotype was found a few times. The chain combines TRBV6-5 with TRBJ1-1; D possibly corresponds to TRBD1 (5 bases). From germline, CDR1 is MNHEY and CDR2 SVGAGI. The CDR3 covers 15 residues. Trimming took 6 bases from V and 0 from J, leaving 14 bases between them. CDR3 residues: CASRLEDRMNTEAFF. The CDR3 DNA reads as TGTGCCAGCAGACTCGAAGACAGAATGAACACTGAAGCTTTCTTT.

The chain uses TRBV7-9 and TRBJ1-4; 7 bases are a match to TRBD1. V lost 0 bases and J lost 8; bases outside the gene matches: 6. Germline-derived CDR1 and CDR2 are SEHNR and FQNEAQ (reference sequence). CDR3 length: 15 residues. This CDR3 is CASSLAGGGREKLFF. The CDR3 nucleotides read TGTGCCAGCAGCTTAGCAGGGGGCGGGCGAGAAAAACTGTTTTTT.

The CDR3 region is CASSFDRFQPQHF. The CDR3 DNA is TGTGCCAGCAGCTTTGACAGGTTTCAGCCCCAGCATTTT. The rearrangement uses TRBV7-9 and TRBJ1-5, with a weak D call TRBD1 (6 bases). The CDR3 consists of 13 residues. V was trimmed by 3 bases and J by 6 bases, leaving 9 bases between them. The germline gives CDR1 SEHNR, CDR2 FQNEAQ (reference sequence).

This chain connects TRBV7-3 to TRBJ2-1; 9 bases agree with TRBD2. This CDR3 is built from 14 residues. Losses at the gene ends were 5 bases for V and 13 bases for J; bases not matched to a gene: 12. Germline CDR1 SGHTA, CDR2 FQGTGA. CDR3 DNA sequence: TGTGCCAGCAGCCCAAAAGGGACTAGCTTCGAACAGTTCTTC. Amino acid sequence: CASSPKGTSFEQFF.

The CDR3, as DNA: TGCGCCAGCAGCCAAAACAGGGGGACCTACACCGGGGAGCTGTTTTTT. This gives the protein CASSQNRGTYTGELFF. V and J are TRBV4-3 and TRBJ2-2; 8 nucleotides line up with TRBD1. Trimming at V came to 2 bases and at J to 3 bases, leaving 5 bases not matched to a gene. Germline V CDR1 and CDR2: LGHNA, YSLEER. The CDR3 runs 16 residues.

The chain uses TRBV6-5 and TRBJ1-2, with TRBD1 identical over 9 bases. Germline CDR1 reads MNHEY; CDR2 reads SVGAGI. The V gene end was trimmed by 5 bases and the J gene end by 7 bases; junction bases not matched to a gene: 2. CDR3 length: 12 residues. The CDR3 sequence: CASSEDRGGYTF. CDR3 nucleotide sequence: TGTGCCAGCAGTGAGGACAGGGGTGGCTACACCTTC.

The table lists this clonotype with a few counts. V and J are TRBV6-5 and TRBJ2-7; 9 bases are a match to TRBD1. Unmatched junction bases numbered 3, after V lost 0 bases and J lost 3 bases. This CDR3 comprises 15 residues. Germline lookup yields CDR1 MNHEY and CDR2 SVGAGI. CDR3 sequence (DNA): TGTGCCAGCAGTTACTCGGGACAGGGATACTACGAGCAGTACTTC. Protein product: CASSYSGQGYYEQYF.

This rearrangement joins TRBV20-1 to TRBJ2-3, with D tentatively TRBD1 or TRBD2 (5 bases each). The V end lost 5 bases, the J end lost 2 bases, and 17 bases lay between the germline ends. CDR1 DFQATT and CDR2 SNEGSKA come from the germline V gene (reference sequence). The CDR3 extends over 15 amino acids. The CDR3 loop is CSASQTGPFTDTQYF. CDR3 coding DNA: TGCAGTGCTTCACAGACGGGACCGTTCACAGATACGCAGTATTTT.

J is TRBJ1-1 and V is TRBV15; tentative D call: TRBD1 (5 bases). The germline CDR1 and CDR2 sequences are LNHNV and YYDKDF (reference sequence). V dropped 1 base and J dropped 5 bases, with 8 bases sitting between them. This CDR3 is 13 amino acids long. The CDR3, as DNA: TGTGCCACCAGCAGAGCCAGGGTAACTGAAGCTTTCTTT. Protein: CATSRARVTEAFF.

This clonotype was recorded many times. The chain recombines TRBV5-1 with TRBJ2-3; TRBD1 is a possible D gene (6 bases). With 2 bases removed from V and 6 bases from J, the gap between germline ends came to 13 bases. The CDR3 has 14 amino acids. Per the germline V gene, CDR1 is SGHRS and CDR2 is YFSETQ. CDR3 bases: TGCGCCAGCAGCTTAAACGGCCAGGGGGATACGCAGTATTTT. This codes for CASSLNGQGDTQYF.

This chain's CDR3 is CSAWRGNTIYF. In DNA form, the CDR3 reads TGCAGCGCTTGGAGGGGAAACACCATATATTTT. The rearrangement links TRBV29-1 to TRBJ1-3, with unresolved D. The germline V gene has CDR1 SQVTM and CDR2 ANQGSEA. The CDR3 is 11 amino acids. Trimming removed 7 bases from V and 4 bases from J, with 8 bases in between. Full variable domain (rest looked up from reference TRBV29-1 and TRBJ1-3): SAVISQKPSRDICQRGTSLTIQCQVDSQVTMMFWYRQQPGQSLTLIATANQGSEATYESGFVIDKFPISRPNLTFSTLTVSNMSPEDSSIYLCSAWRGNTIYFGEGSWLTVV.

Written as DNA, the CDR3 is TGCGCCAGCAGCCGGACCGAGGGGGGGGACTATGGCTACACCTTC. Encoded protein: CASSRTEGGDYGYTF. This chain joins TRBV4-1 and TRBJ1-2; D is possibly TRBD1 (6 bases). CDR3 length: 15 residues. The V end was cut by 4 bases, the J end by 3 bases, with 15 bases between. CDR1 and CDR2 from the germline V gene are MGHRA and YSYEKL.

This clonotype was counted between two and nine times. The J gene is TRBJ2-7, the V gene TRBV10-3; 7 nucleotides line up with TRBD1. The CDR3 runs to 14 residues. Germline V gene lookup returns CDR1 ENHRY and CDR2 SYGVKD. J lost 2 bases, V lost 3 bases, and 4 bases had no gene match. In nucleotides, the CDR3 is TGTGCCATCAGTGACCCGACAGGGACCTACGAGCAGTACTTC. Translation: CAISDPTGTYEQYF.

This clonotype was counted between two and nine times. The genes are TRBV10-3 and TRBJ1-5, with D possibly being TRBD1 (5 bases). Germline values: CDR1 ENHRY, CDR2 SYGVKD. The CDR3 is 13 residues long. V dropped 6 bases and J dropped 5 bases, with 11 bases sitting between them. The CDR3 here is CAIRYGGDQPQHF. The DNA of the CDR3 is TGTGCCATCAGGTATGGGGGGGATCAGCCCCAGCATTTT.

The sample holds a few counts of this clonotype. V usage is TRBV10-3 and J usage is TRBJ2-1, with 12 bases identical to TRBD2. Losses at the gene ends were 5 bases for V and 5 bases for J; bases not matched to a gene: 10. This CDR3 contains 17 residues. Per the germline V gene, CDR1 is ENHRY and CDR2 is SYGVKD. This chain's CDR3 is CAISRPSSGGDHNEQFF. CDR3 DNA sequence: TGTGCCATCAGTCGCCCGTCTAGCGGGGGGGATCACAATGAGCAGTTCTTC.

This clonotype has a handful of counts. DNA for the CDR3: TGTGCCAGCAGCCCCGGGACAGGGGGGGTAAAGACCCAGTACTTC. Its protein is CASSPGTGGVKTQYF. The chain has TRBV5-4 and TRBJ2-5; the match to TRBD1 covers 11 bases. Per the germline V gene, CDR1 is SGHNT and CDR2 is YYREEE (reference sequence). The V and J ends lost 4 bases and 6 bases, in that order; junction bases with no gene match: 8. This CDR3 contains 15 residues. The full variable domain, with the rest looked up from reference TRBV5-4 and TRBJ2-5, is ETGVTQSPTHLIKTRGQQVTLRCSSQSGHNTVSWYQQALGQGPQFIFQYYREEENGRGNFPPRFSGLQFPNYSSELNVNALELDDSALYLCASSPGTGGVKTQYFGPGTRLLVL.

This clonotype was counted a few times. This sequence joins TRBV12-3 or TRBV12-4 and TRBJ2-5; no reliable D call. The V and J ends lost 1 base and 2 bases respectively, with 5 bases between them. The CDR3 covers 13 residues. The chain's CDR3 is CASSLDQQETQYF. In nucleotides, the CDR3 is TGTGCCAGCAGTTTAGACCAGCAAGAGACCCAGTACTTC.

J is TRBJ2-3 and V is TRBV6-5; maybe TRBD2 (5 bases). CDR1 is MNHEY and CDR2 is SVGAGI in the germline V gene. V was trimmed by 1 base and J by 4 bases, leaving 15 bases between them. The CDR3 length is 16 residues. As DNA, the CDR3 is TGTGCCAGCAGTTACTGGGCTACTAGTGGCGCAGATACGCAGTATTTT. This sequence encodes CASSYWATSGADTQYF.

The rearrangement joins TRBV7-2 to TRBJ1-2, with D possibly being TRBD1 (6 bases). The CDR3 extends over 13 amino acids. Germline V gene lookup returns CDR1 SGHTA and CDR2 FQGNSA. V was shortened by 4 bases and J by 5 bases, with 11 bases between the two germline ends. CDR3 coding DNA: TGTGCCAGCAGCTCCCTACAGGGATATGGCTACACCTTC. It yields the protein CASSSLQGYGYTF.

The sample holds a few counts of this clonotype. The V and J genes are TRBV5-4 and TRBJ2-3, with D possibly being TRBD1 (5 bases). CDR3 length: 16 amino acids. Trimming took off 4 bases at V and 1 base at J, with 16 bases between the two ends. Per germline, CDR1 SGHNT and CDR2 YYREEE (reference sequence). CDR3 residues: CASSPRRLGGTDTQYF. The CDR3 region has the DNA TGTGCCAGCAGCCCCCGACGTCTAGGGGGCACAGATACGCAGTATTTT.

This clonotype was counted only a few times. The chain combines TRBV9 with TRBJ1-1; D is perhaps TRBD1 (5 bases). The V gene lost 3 bases and the J gene lost 5 bases, with 17 bases spanning the gap. Germline CDR1 is SGDLS and CDR2 is YYNGEE. The CDR3 sequence is 15 residues long. As DNA, the CDR3 is TGTGCCAGCAGCGCCCGGGGCCGCAGGGTAACTGAAGCTTTCTTT. It translates to CASSARGRRVTEAFF.